The entry below describes one TCR beta chain. This sample was taken from a study of control samples from healthy donors and cancer patients. The CDR3 loop spans 14 amino acids. From germline, CDR1 is MNHEY and CDR2 SMNVEV (reference sequence). V shed 3 bases and J shed 2 bases, with 9 bases lying between them. Here immunoSEQ multiplex PCR was the method, and the copy in TCRdb shows in-frame clones only, minus some. The table has around 52,000 clones, 75% to 95% seen once; the top ten hold around 0.9%. The specimen was PBMCs. The V gene is TRBV27, the J gene TRBJ2-3; D possibly uses TRBD1 or TRBD2 (5 bases each). The TCR comes from a man between 25 and 39 years old with colorectal cancer. CDR3: CASSFRGYTDTQYF. In DNA, the CDR3 is TGTGCCAGCAGTTTCCGGGGCTACACAGATACGCAGTATTTT.